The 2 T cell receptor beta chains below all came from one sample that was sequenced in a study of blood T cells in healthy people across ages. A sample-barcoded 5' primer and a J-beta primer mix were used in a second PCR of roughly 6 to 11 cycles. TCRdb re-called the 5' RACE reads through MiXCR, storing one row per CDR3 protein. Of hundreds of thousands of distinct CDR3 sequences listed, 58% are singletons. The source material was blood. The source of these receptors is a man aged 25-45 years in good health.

CDR3 coding DNA: TGTGCCAGCAGCCCAGCCCCGGGCCGGACGAACACCGGGGAGCTGTTTTTT. Translation: CASSPAPGRTNTGELFF. The chain uses TRBV7-2 and TRBJ2-2; D is undetermined. This CDR3 is 17 amino acids long. In germline, CDR1 is SGHTA, CDR2 FQGNSA. Trimming left V 5 bases short and J 0 bases short, with 16 bases between.

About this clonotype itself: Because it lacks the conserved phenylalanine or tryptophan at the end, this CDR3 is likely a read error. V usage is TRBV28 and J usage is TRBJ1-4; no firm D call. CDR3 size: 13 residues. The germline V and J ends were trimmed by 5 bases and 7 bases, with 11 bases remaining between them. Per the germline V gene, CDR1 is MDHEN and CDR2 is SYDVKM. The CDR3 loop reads CASSPTAFEKLFI. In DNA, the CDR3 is TGTGCCAGCAGTCCGACGGCTTTTGAAAAACTGTTTATT.